This T cell receptor (beta chain) was observed in a study of blood T cell repertoires in COVID-19. In the study overall: Acute and convalescent COVID-19 specimens originated in the United States, Italy and Spain. PBMCs, B-cell-depleted T cells, or T cells were the source of the cDNA or gDNA that made up the material.

Authors' processing steps: The assay estimated nucleated cells by amplifying reference gene primers. Using immunoSEQ multiplex PCR, the repertoire was profiled, and TCRdb retains in-frame clones only, with some absent. V and J calls plus clone size are reproduced from that table; the DNA served to infer D and trimming. The sample shows about 400,000 clones, more than 75% of them seen only once. Germline trimming cut 6 bases from V and 2 bases from J; bases unmatched to any gene: 8. Germline assignment: CDR1 LNHDA and CDR2 SQIVND (reference sequence). The CDR3 spans 15 residues. Material: peripheral blood. This clonotype was sampled from a human donor in a cohort sampled during active COVID-19. The chain joins TRBV19 to TRBJ2-7, with 9 bases aligning to TRBD2. The CDR3 DNA follows: TGTGCCAGTAGGAGAGCGGGAGGAGAGGCCTACGAGCAGTACTTC. This sequence encodes CASRRAGGEAYEQYF. Supplemented by reference TRBV19 and TRBJ2-7, the full variable domain reads DGGITQSPKYLFRKEGQNVTLSCEQNLNHDAMYWYRQDPGQGLRLIYYSQIVNDFQKGDIAEGYSVSREKKESFPLTVTSAQKNPTAFYLCASRRAGGEAYEQYFGPGTRLTVT.